A selection of T cell receptor beta chains follows, all from one sample in a study of T cells after yellow fever vaccination. TCRdb passed the 5' RACE reads through MiXCR, listing each CDR3 protein once. The sample lists about 430,000 distinct CDR3 sequences, roughly a sixth occurring once. The starting material was PBMCs, obtained before the yellow fever booster vaccination. These receptors originate from a man younger than 30 who received the YFV17D yellow fever vaccine. Both conserved end residues are part of each CDR3. D genes are given only for firm matches. Size is omitted from some rows. Given values are once, few, many or a class for expanded clones.

TRBV20-1,TRBD1,TRBJ2-2,few,TGCAGTGCTAGAGAAGACAGGGCCGGGGAGCTGTTTTTT,CSAREDRAGELFF
TRBV5-1,TRBD2,TRBJ2-7,-,TGCGCCAGCAGCTTGAACGGGGGGACCTACGAGCAGTACTTC,CASSLNGGTYEQYF
TRBV11-2,TRBD2,TRBJ2-5,-,TGTGCCAGCAGCTCGCTTTCTAGCGGGGGGGCCAGAGAGACCCAGTACTTC,CASSSLSSGGARETQYF
TRBV10-3,TRBD2,TRBJ2-3,many,TGTGCCACAGTTCAGGCTAGCGGGGCCTTCACAGATACGCAGTATTTT,CATVQASGAFTDTQYF
TRBV6-5,-,TRBJ2-2,few,TGTGCCAGCAGGAGTCCAGGGGTTTTTACCGGGGAGCTGTTTTTT,CASRSPGVFTGELFF
TRBV9,-,TRBJ1-4,many,TGTGCCAGCAGCCCCTCAGTTGCAACTAATGAAAAACTGTTTTTT,CASSPSVATNEKLFF
TRBV29-1,-,TRBJ1-1,-,TGCAGCGTCAAGGGCCCGAACACTGAAGCTTTCTTT,CSVKGPNTEAFF
TRBV7-2,-,TRBJ2-1,-,TGTGCCAGCAGCGCTCCCCCGGAGGGGGACGGACAGTTCTTC,CASSAPPEGDGQFF
TRBV7-9,-,TRBJ2-1,-,TGTGCCAGCAGCTCGCCGGGACATGACGAGCAGTTCTTC,CASSSPGHDEQFF
TRBV12-3/TRBV12-4,-,TRBJ2-3,few,TGTGCCAGCAGTTTAAGGCAGGGGAGCTCAGATACGCAGTATTTT,CASSLRQGSSDTQYF
TRBV10-3,-,TRBJ2-1,few,TGTGCCATCAGTGAGGAGAGGTTCGATGAGCAGTTCTTC,CAISEERFDEQFF
TRBV2,-,TRBJ1-4,-,TGTGCCAGCAGTGATGGGGTGGCTAATGAAAAACTGTTTTTT,CASSDGVANEKLFF
TRBV12-5,-,TRBJ2-2,few,TGTGCTAGTGCCCGACGATCCGGGGAGCTGTTTTTT,CASARRSGELFF
TRBV5-1,TRBD1,TRBJ1-2,few,TGCGCCAGCAGCGTCGGGACAGCTAGATCTAACTATGGCTACACCTTC,CASSVGTARSNYGYTF
TRBV5-1,TRBD1,TRBJ1-6,-,TGCGCCAGCAGCACCGACAGGGCCTTCGGGCCCCTCCACTTT,CASSTDRAFGPLHF
TRBV6-2/TRBV6-3,-,TRBJ2-1,-,TGTGCCAGCAGTTCCCCCGGGGAGAGCTCCTACAATGAGCAGTTCTTC,CASSSPGESSYNEQFF
TRBV5-5,-,TRBJ2-1,few,TGTGCCAGCAGCTTGGCAGCGGCCGGGGAGTTCTTC,CASSLAAAGEFF
TRBV7-2,TRBD1,TRBJ1-1,few,TGTGCCAGCACCATAGTGGCAGGGGGGGACACTGAAGCTTTCTTT,CASTIVAGGDTEAFF
TRBV5-1,-,TRBJ1-3,-,TGCGCCAGCAGCTTGTCTTACGAGGGAGATGGAAACACCATATATTTT,CASSLSYEGDGNTIYF
TRBV7-8,TRBD1,TRBJ1-1,few,TGTGCCAGCAGCTTACCAACAGGGGTTCGTACTGAAGCTTTCTTT,CASSLPTGVRTEAFF
TRBV5-1,-,TRBJ1-6,-,TGCGCCAGCAGCTTGGTGGTAGGCCGGCAGGATTCACCCCTCCACTTT,CASSLVVGRQDSPLHF
TRBV4-3,TRBD2,TRBJ2-5,many,TGCGCCAGCAGCCAAGGAGTAGCGGGGGGCGGAGAGACCCAGTACTTC,CASSQGVAGGGETQYF
TRBV6-5,TRBD1,TRBJ2-2,-,TGTGCCAGCAGTTACTTCCCGGGACAGGGTACCGGGGAGCTGTTTTTT,CASSYFPGQGTGELFF
TRBV7-3,TRBD2,TRBJ2-3,many,TGTGCCAGCAGGTTTAGCGGGGGGACAGATACGCAGTATTTT,CASRFSGGTDTQYF
TRBV29-1,-,TRBJ2-3,few,TGCAGCGCAGTGACCCGGGCCCCGGAGGGCACAGATACGCAGTATTTT,CSAVTRAPEGTDTQYF
TRBV11-2,-,TRBJ2-7,-,TGTGCCAGCAGCGTACAGGGTACGGGCGAGCAGTACTTC,CASSVQGTGEQYF
TRBV20-1,TRBD2,TRBJ2-5,-,TGCAGTGCTAAGGGCAAGGGCGGGGGGTACCAAGAGACCCAGTACTTC,CSAKGKGGGYQETQYF
TRBV28,TRBD1,TRBJ1-6,few,TGTGCCAGCAGTTTAGACAGGGGGCATATTAATTCACCCCTCCACTTT,CASSLDRGHINSPLHF
TRBV7-2,-,TRBJ1-3,-,TGTGCCAGCAGCTCCCAAACCAGCTCTGGAAACACCATATATTTT,CASSSQTSSGNTIYF
TRBV7-2,TRBD2,TRBJ2-2,few,TGTGCCAGCAGCTTACGTCCTAGCGGGGTTACCGGGGAGCTGTTTTTT,CASSLRPSGVTGELFF
TRBV11-2,-,TRBJ2-5,-,TGTGCCAGCAGCTTAAGTCTCAGCCCAGGGGAGACCCAGTACTTC,CASSLSLSPGETQYF
TRBV7-2,TRBD2,TRBJ2-3,-,TGTGCCAGCAGGCCTACTAGCGGGGGGCGTGGAGATACGCAGTATTTT,CASRPTSGGRGDTQYF
TRBV6-5,TRBD1,TRBJ1-2,-,TGTGCCAGCAGTTACCGGACAGGGCCCAACTATGGCTACACCTTC,CASSYRTGPNYGYTF
TRBV12-3/TRBV12-4,-,TRBJ2-5,-,TGTGCCAGCAGTTTAAGCCACCGGAAGACCCAGTACTTC,CASSLSHRKTQYF
TRBV4-1,TRBD1,TRBJ1-5,-,TGCGCCAGCAGCCAAGAGGGACAGATTCATCAGCCCCAGCATTTT,CASSQEGQIHQPQHF
TRBV18,-,TRBJ1-2,-,TGTGCCAGCTCATCGAGACAGGTTCCCACCTATGGCTACACCTTC,CASSSRQVPTYGYTF
TRBV27,-,TRBJ2-7,-,TGTGCCAGCAGTTTAGCTTCGGGCAGACCTTCCTACGAGCAGTACTTC,CASSLASGRPSYEQYF
TRBV6-4,-,TRBJ1-1,few,TGTGCCAGCAGTGATGTCCCGTTGAACACTGAAGCTTTCTTT,CASSDVPLNTEAFF
TRBV4-1,-,TRBJ1-1,few,TGCGCCAGCAGCCAAGTCGGTCTGTTGGGTGAAGCTTTCTTT,CASSQVGLLGEAFF
TRBV12-3/TRBV12-4,-,TRBJ2-2,-,TGTGCCAGCAGTCCCTGGGGGGCCGGCACCGGGGAGCTGTTTTTT,CASSPWGAGTGELFF
TRBV5-1,TRBD1,TRBJ2-7,many,TGCGCCAGCAGCTTGGGACAGGGTCCCTACGAGCAGTACTTC,CASSLGQGPYEQYF
TRBV20-1,TRBD1,TRBJ2-1,few,TGCAGTGCTCTACAAACCAGGGACAGGGCCTATGAGCAGTTCTTC,CSALQTRDRAYEQFF
TRBV5-5,-,TRBJ2-1,-,TGTGCCAGCAGCTTGGGGGAAGAACATGCCTACAATGAGCAGTTCTTC,CASSLGEEHAYNEQFF
TRBV20-1,-,TRBJ1-1,-,TGCAGTGCTAGAGATTTAGCGACAGGAGGGAACACTGAAGCTTTCTTT,CSARDLATGGNTEAFF
TRBV7-2,-,TRBJ2-3,-,TGTGCCAGCAGCACCTGGACGAGCACAGATACGCAGTATTTT,CASSTWTSTDTQYF
TRBV7-6,-,TRBJ2-1,few,TGTGCCAGCAGCCCACAACCGGTCGGGGAGCAGTTCTTC,CASSPQPVGEQFF
TRBV11-2,-,TRBJ2-3,few,TGTGCCAGCAGCTTAGCTTTAGAGGATACGCAGTATTTT,CASSLALEDTQYF
TRBV7-9,-,TRBJ1-6,few,TGTGCCAGCAGCTTAGAAGGTGACAGGCCCCTCCACTTT,CASSLEGDRPLHF
TRBV20-1,-,TRBJ1-2,-,TGCAGTGCCAAGACCAAGCGGGTAGACTATGGCTACACCTTC,CSAKTKRVDYGYTF
TRBV3-1,TRBD1,TRBJ2-6,-,TGTGCCAGCAGCCAGGCCACCGGACAGGACGAGGCCAACGTCCTGACTTTC,CASSQATGQDEANVLTF
TRBV27,-,TRBJ2-6,few,TGTGCCAGCAGTGATAAGTTATCCGGGGCCAACGTCCTGACTTTC,CASSDKLSGANVLTF
TRBV4-2,-,TRBJ2-2,many,TGTGCCAGCAGCGAAGCCGCCCCCGGGGAGCTGTTTTTT,CASSEAAPGELFF
TRBV29-1,-,TRBJ2-7,few,TGCAGCGTGGTTGAGGTTGGACGGCTTGACGAGCAGTACTTC,CSVVEVGRLDEQYF
TRBV9,-,TRBJ2-6,-,TGTGCCAGCAGCGTAGCTATGGAGGACGGGGTCCTGACTTTC,CASSVAMEDGVLTF